A selection of T cell receptor beta chains follows, all from one sample in a study of long-term antiretroviral therapy in people with HIV. Assay used: immunoSEQ multiplex PCR; TCRdb lists only in-frame clones, some missing. In the table there are tens of thousands of clones, 80% of which are singletons. The input for sequencing was unsorted PBMCs, taken 0.3 years after starting antiretroviral therapy. The source of these receptors is a man aged 40-49 years with HIV. The CDR3 runs from the conserved cysteine through the conserved F or W. Each record gives: V gene, CDR3 length, clone size, J gene, D gene, CDR3 protein, CDR3 DNA. The D gene is left open where the match is weak. For some rows the clone size is stated as once, few or many, or as a class when expanded; others skip it.

>TRBV11-2|14|-|TRBJ2-1|-
CASSLVWGRDEQFF
TGTGCCAGCAGCTTAGTCTGGGGAAGGGATGAGCAGTTCTTC
>TRBV9|15|once|TRBJ1-2|-
CASSAQLGGFNGYTF
TGTGCCAGCAGCGCACAACTGGGGGGGTTCAATGGCTACACCTTC
>TRBV5-1|14|-|TRBJ2-7|-
CASSLEKGIDEQYF
TGCGCCAGCAGCTTGGAAAAGGGTATCGACGAGCAGTACTTC
>TRBV28|18|-|TRBJ2-2|-
CASSFPTGPTLNTGELFF
TGTGCCAGCAGTTTCCCGACAGGCCCAACCCTGAACACCGGGGAGCTGTTTTTT
>TRBV7-8|13|-|TRBJ2-1|-
CASSLELYNEQFF
TGTGCCAGCAGCTTAGAGCTGTACAATGAGCAGTTCTTC
>TRBV11-3|16|-|TRBJ1-5|TRBD1
CASSLGRGLRNQPQHF
TGTGCCAGCAGCCTGGGCAGGGGGCTGCGCAATCAGCCCCAGCATTTT
>TRBV4-1|15|-|TRBJ2-1|-
CASSQGRSSYNEQFF
TGCGCCAGCAGCCAGGGGCGGAGCTCCTACAATGAGCAGTTCTTC
>TRBV28|17|-|TRBJ1-5|-
CAISPQTGPTSNQPQHF
TGTGCCATCTCGCCCCAAACAGGGCCTACTAGCAATCAGCCCCAGCATTTT
>TRBV7-2|17|once|TRBJ2-1|-
CASSLSMGRAGYNEQFF
TGTGCCAGCAGCTTGAGTATGGGGCGGGCGGGTTACAATGAGCAGTTCTTC
>TRBV27|14|once|TRBJ2-7|-
CASSYRVRGYEQYF
TGTGCCAGCAGTTACAGGGTCAGGGGCTACGAGCAGTACTTC
>TRBV6-4|16|-|TRBJ2-3|-
CASSAAPGWLTDTQYF
TGTGCCAGCAGTGCAGCTCCAGGGTGGCTCACAGATACGCAGTATTTT
>TRBV7-2|13|-|TRBJ1-2|-
CASSPVQNYGYTF
TGTGCCAGCAGCCCTGTTCAGAACTATGGCTACACCTTC
>TRBV18|18|-|TRBJ1-3|TRBD1
CASSLTGGQGQTGNTIYF
TGTGCCAGCTCGCTGACAGGGGGACAGGGACAAACTGGAAACACCATATATTTT
>TRBV7-9|15|-|TRBJ1-5|-
CASSRDSPSNQPQHF
TGTGCCAGCAGCCGCGACAGCCCTAGCAATCAGCCCCAGCATTTT
>TRBV28|16|-|TRBJ1-3|TRBD1
CASRAQRTGERNTIYF
TGTGCCAGCCGAGCCCAAAGGACAGGGGAAAGAAACACCATATATTTT
>TRBV5-5|18|-|TRBJ2-7|TRBD2
CASSLTGTSGEYSYEQYF
TGTGCCAGCAGCTTAACCGGGACTAGCGGGGAGTATTCCTACGAGCAGTACTTC
>TRBV5-1|16|-|TRBJ2-7|TRBD2
CASSLGGLAGLSEQYF
TGCGCCAGCAGCTTGGGAGGGCTAGCGGGATTGAGCGAGCAGTACTTC
>TRBV20-1|11|-|TRBJ2-3|-
CSARTSDTQYF
TGCAGTGCTAGAACCTCAGATACGCAGTATTTT
>TRBV27|17|-|TRBJ1-6|TRBD1
CASSGRDSAPYNSPLHF
TGTGCCAGCAGTGGTCGGGACAGCGCTCCCTATAATTCACCCCTCCACTTT
>TRBV9|16|once|TRBJ2-5|TRBD2
CASSVGLAGTLETQYF
TGTGCCAGCAGCGTAGGTCTAGCGGGGACTCTAGAGACCCAGTACTTC
>TRBV10-3|12|-|TRBJ1-2|-
CAISEQGDGYTF
TGTGCCATCAGTGAACAGGGCGATGGCTACACCTTC
>TRBV7-3|14|once|TRBJ2-1|-
CASSPGRSYNEQFF
TGTGCCAGCAGCCCCGGGCGGTCCTACAATGAGCAGTTCTTC
>TRBV28|17|-|TRBJ2-5|TRBD2
CASSYPSGGGPKETQYF
TGTGCCAGCAGTTACCCTTCGGGGGGAGGGCCGAAAGAGACCCAGTACTTC
>TRBV19|14|-|TRBJ2-7|TRBD1
CASRQRQGKYEQYF
TGTGCCAGTAGGCAGAGACAGGGGAAGTACGAGCAGTACTTC
>TRBV5-1|14|few|TRBJ2-2|-
CASSLAGDAGELFF
TGCGCCAGCAGCTTGGCCGGGGACGCCGGGGAGCTGTTTTTT
>TRBV25-1|13|-|TRBJ1-3|-
CASSVGSGNTIYF
TGTGCCAGCAGTGTTGGGAGTGGAAACACCATATATTTT
>TRBV30|13|-|TRBJ1-5|-
CAWSKGVGQPQHF
TGTGCCTGGAGTAAAGGCGTCGGTCAGCCCCAGCATTTT
>TRBV7-2|11|-|TRBJ2-1|-
CASSLHNEQFF
TGTGCCAGCAGCTTGCACAATGAGCAGTTCTTC
>TRBV9|13|-|TRBJ2-1|-
CASSIGQYNEQFF
TGTGCCAGCAGCATAGGACAGTACAATGAGCAGTTCTTC
>TRBV18|16|-|TRBJ1-5|-
CASSPGKGTENQPQHF
TGTGCCAGCTCACCAGGGAAGGGGACGGAGAATCAGCCCCAGCATTTT
>TRBV6-5|14|-|TRBJ1-1|-
CASSLTVGGTEAFF
TGTGCCAGCAGTTTAACGGTCGGGGGCACTGAAGCTTTCTTT
>TRBV4-2|14|-|TRBJ2-7|TRBD1
CASSVRTGSYEQYF
TGTGCCAGCAGCGTACGGACAGGGTCCTACGAGCAGTACTTC
>TRBV11-2|15|-|TRBJ2-1|TRBD2
CASSLAGGPSDEQFF
TGTGCCAGCAGCCTAGCGGGAGGGCCGTCGGATGAGCAGTTCTTC
>TRBV2|14|-|TRBJ1-5|-
CASSPNRDNQPQHF
TGTGCCAGCTCCCCTAACAGGGACAATCAGCCCCAGCATTTT
>TRBV10-3|16|-|TRBJ2-1|TRBD1
CAISAAGQGDPGEQFF
TGTGCCATCAGTGCTGCGGGACAGGGAGATCCGGGGGAGCAGTTCTTC
>TRBV6-1|16|few|TRBJ1-2|TRBD1
CASSGSGDRGYYGYTF
TGTGCCAGCAGTGGATCTGGGGACAGGGGATACTATGGCTACACCTTC
>TRBV6-5|14|once|TRBJ2-7|-
CASTERQRSYEQYF
TGTGCCAGCACCGAAAGACAGAGATCCTACGAGCAGTACTTC
>TRBV27|13|-|TRBJ1-5|-
CASSAAGDQPQHF
TGTGCCAGCAGCGCCGCAGGGGATCAGCCCCAGCATTTT
>TRBV2|16|-|TRBJ2-2|TRBD2
CASSERLAGVSGELFF
TGTGCCAGCAGTGAGAGGCTAGCGGGAGTCAGCGGGGAGCTGTTTTTT
>TRBV7-9|16|-|TRBJ2-7|TRBD2
CASSLAASGGGYAQYF
TGTGCCAGCAGCTTAGCGGCTAGCGGGGGGGGCTACGCGCAGTACTTC
>TRBV12-5|13|-|TRBJ2-1|-
CASGPSGYNEQFF
TGTGCTAGTGGTCCATCAGGGTACAATGAGCAGTTCTTC
>TRBV2|13|few|TRBJ1-2|-
CASSEMTDYGYTF
TGTGCCAGCAGTGAAATGACAGACTATGGCTACACCTTC
>TRBV7-3|12|-|TRBJ1-1|-
CASSPIQGTAFF
TGTGCCAGCAGTCCGATTCAGGGGACAGCTTTCTTT
>TRBV2|16|-|TRBJ2-1|-
CASSEEAPSSYNEQFF
TGTGCCAGCAGTGAAGAAGCGCCTAGCTCCTACAATGAGCAGTTCTTC
>TRBV4-3|15|-|TRBJ1-2|-
CASSRQQGGNYGYTF
TGCGCCAGCAGCCGCCAACAGGGAGGAAACTATGGCTACACCTTC
>TRBV5-8|15|-|TRBJ2-7|-
CASSAPWPGTYEQYF
TGTGCCAGCAGCGCGCCGTGGCCCGGGACCTACGAGCAGTACTTC
>TRBV4-3|14|-|TRBJ2-4|TRBD1
CASSRGTGLNIQYF
TGCGCCAGCAGCCGGGGGACAGGGTTAAACATTCAGTACTTC
>TRBV10-1|14|-|TRBJ2-1|-
CASSVRPADNEQFF
TGCGCCAGCAGTGTACGTCCAGCTGACAATGAGCAGTTCTTC
>TRBV5-6|18|-|TRBJ2-7|TRBD1
CASSLRRGQGERSYEQYF
TGTGCCAGCAGCTTGCGGCGAGGACAGGGGGAAAGGTCCTACGAGCAGTACTTC
>TRBV2|16|-|TRBJ2-1|-
CASTLRGVRDSNEQFF
TGTGCCAGCACCCTTCGGGGTGTCCGAGATAGCAATGAGCAGTTCTTC
>TRBV6-1|14|-|TRBJ2-5|TRBD1
CASSEGTGSGTRYF
TGTGCCAGCAGTGAAGGGACAGGGAGCGGTACGCGGTACTTC
>TRBV7-6|13|-|TRBJ1-1|-
CASSSTVYTEAFF
TGTGCCAGCAGCTCGACGGTTTACACTGAAGCTTTCTTT
>TRBV7-9|15|-|TRBJ2-1|TRBD2
CASSPGVAGRNEQFF
TGTGCCAGCAGCCCCGGGGTAGCGGGGCGGAATGAGCAGTTCTTC
>TRBV27|14|-|TRBJ2-7|TRBD1
CASSRRGSSYEQYF
TGTGCCAGCAGTCGCAGGGGGAGCTCCTACGAGCAGTACTTC
>TRBV5-1|16|-|TRBJ2-1|-
CASSVRAGGAGSEQFF
TGCGCCAGCAGCGTCCGAGCTGGGGGCGCGGGTAGTGAGCAGTTCTTC
>TRBV6-5|13|-|TRBJ1-3|-
CASSYDRGNTIYF
TGTGCCAGCAGTTACGACCGGGGAAACACCATATATTTT